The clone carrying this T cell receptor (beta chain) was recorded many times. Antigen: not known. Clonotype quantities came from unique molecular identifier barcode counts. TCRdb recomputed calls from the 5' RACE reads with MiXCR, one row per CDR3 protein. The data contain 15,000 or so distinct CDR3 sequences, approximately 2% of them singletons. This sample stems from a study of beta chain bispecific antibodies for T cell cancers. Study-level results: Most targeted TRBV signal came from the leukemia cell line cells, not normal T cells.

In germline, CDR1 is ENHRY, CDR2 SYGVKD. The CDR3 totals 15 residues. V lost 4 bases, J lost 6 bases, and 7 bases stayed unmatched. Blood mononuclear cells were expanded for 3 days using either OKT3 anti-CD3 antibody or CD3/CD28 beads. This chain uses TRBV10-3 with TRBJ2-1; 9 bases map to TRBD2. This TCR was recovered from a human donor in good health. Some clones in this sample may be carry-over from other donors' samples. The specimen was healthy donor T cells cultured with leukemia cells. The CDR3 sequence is CAISVGAGGFNEQFF. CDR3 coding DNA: TGTGCCATCAGTGTAGGAGCGGGGGGTTTCAATGAGCAGTTCTTC.